The clone carrying this T cell receptor beta chain was observed at least ten times. What it binds is unknown. These data are taken from a study of T cells in Graves' hyperthyroidism and ophthalmopathy. TCR beta CDR3 regions were amplified from RNA transcripts. A set of HTBI primers served as the primers for a first-round RT-PCR of the TCR CDR3. TCRdb reanalysed the multiplex PCR reads using MiXCR and keeps one entry per CDR3 protein. The data contain hundreds of thousands of distinct CDR3 sequences, roughly 20% of them singletons. Study-level findings and limits: Most clonotypes that expanded in the thyroid above 0.001 also showed up in blood. Model output signaled ophthalmopathy a median around 6.9 months ahead of onset.

The germline V gene has CDR1 SGHTA and CDR2 FQGNSA. Trimming removed 5 bases from V and 5 bases from J; junction bases left unmatched: 8. CDR3 length: 15 amino acids. Exclusion followed for patients with uncontrolled infection, other autoimmune disease, pregnancy or lactation. The PBMCs were sourced from fresh peripheral blood (about 10 ml). The TCR was taken from a man aged 25-45 years with Graves' ophthalmopathy. The sample taken for sequencing was blood. The rearrangement links TRBV7-2 to TRBJ2-3, with 9 bases fitting TRBD2. The DNA for the CDR3 is TGTGCCAGCAGCCCCGAGATTAGCGGGAGAGATACGCAGTATTTT. This gives the protein CASSPEISGRDTQYF.